This TCR beta chain was sequenced in a study of cytomegalovirus exposure and HLA in healthy donors. A multiplex PCR was run with 60 Vbeta primers and 13 Jbeta primers. Sequencing was performed with immunoSEQ multiplex PCR; in TCRdb, only in-frame clones are kept and a portion is missing. The repertoire holds some 140,000 clones, 65% to 80% seen once, with approximately 1.3% in the top ten. The sample consisted of PBMCs. The receptor comes from a male donor in good health and CMV-seropositive.

CDR3 amino acids: CASSLVRGTSGTETQYF. CDR3 in DNA: TGTGCCAGCAGCTTGGTCCGTGGGACTAGCGGGACAGAGACCCAGTACTTC. The chain uses TRBV5-4 and TRBJ2-5, with 13 bases matching TRBD2. Trimming at V came to 0 bases and at J to 4 bases, leaving 6 bases not matched to a gene. CDR3 length: 17 amino acids. Germline values: CDR1 SGHNT, CDR2 YYREEE (reference sequence).